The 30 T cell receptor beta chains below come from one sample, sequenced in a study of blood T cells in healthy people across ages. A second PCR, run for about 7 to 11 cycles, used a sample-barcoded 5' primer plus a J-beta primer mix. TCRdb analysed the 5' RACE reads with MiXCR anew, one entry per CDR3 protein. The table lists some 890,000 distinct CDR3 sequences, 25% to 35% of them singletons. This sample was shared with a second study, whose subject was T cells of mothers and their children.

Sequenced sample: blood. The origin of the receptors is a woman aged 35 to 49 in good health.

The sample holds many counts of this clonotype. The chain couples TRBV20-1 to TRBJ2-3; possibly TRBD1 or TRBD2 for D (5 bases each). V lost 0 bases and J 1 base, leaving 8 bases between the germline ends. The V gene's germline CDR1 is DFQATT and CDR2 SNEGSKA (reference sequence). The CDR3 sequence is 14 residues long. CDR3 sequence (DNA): TGCAGTGCTAGAGAGCCGGGGCGCACAGATACGCAGTATTTT. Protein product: CSAREPGRTDTQYF.

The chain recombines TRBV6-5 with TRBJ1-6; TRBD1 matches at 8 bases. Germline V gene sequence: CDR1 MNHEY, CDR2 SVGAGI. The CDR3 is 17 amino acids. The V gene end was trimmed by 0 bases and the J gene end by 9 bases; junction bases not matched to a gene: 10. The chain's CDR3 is CASSYSPGQGLPSPLHF. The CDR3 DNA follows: TGTGCCAGCAGTTACTCCCCCGGACAGGGACTACCTTCACCCCTCCACTTT.

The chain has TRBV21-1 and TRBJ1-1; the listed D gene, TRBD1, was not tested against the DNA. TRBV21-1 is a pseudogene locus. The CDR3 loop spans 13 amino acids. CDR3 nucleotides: TGTGCCAGCAGCAAAAAGGACAGGGCTAGGGCTTTCTTT. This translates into CASSKKDRARAFF.

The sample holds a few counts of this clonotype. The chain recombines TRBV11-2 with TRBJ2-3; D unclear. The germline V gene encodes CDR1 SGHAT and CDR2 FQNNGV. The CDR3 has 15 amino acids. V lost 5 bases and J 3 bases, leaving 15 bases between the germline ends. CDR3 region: CASSLLEGLTDTQYF. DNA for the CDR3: TGTGCCAGCAGCCTATTAGAAGGGTTGACAGATACGCAGTATTTT.

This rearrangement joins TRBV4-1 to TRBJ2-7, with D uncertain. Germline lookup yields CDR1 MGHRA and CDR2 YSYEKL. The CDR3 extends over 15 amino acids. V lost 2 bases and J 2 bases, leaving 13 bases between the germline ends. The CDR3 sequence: CASSQSGSLTYEQYF. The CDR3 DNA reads TGCGCCAGCAGCCAAAGTGGCAGCCTTACCTACGAGCAGTACTTC.

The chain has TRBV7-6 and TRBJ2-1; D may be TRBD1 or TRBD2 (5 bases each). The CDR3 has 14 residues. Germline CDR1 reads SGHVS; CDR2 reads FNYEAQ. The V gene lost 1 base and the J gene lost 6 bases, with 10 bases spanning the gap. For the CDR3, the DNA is TGTGCCAGCAGCTTAGGAGGGGCCATCAATGAGCAGTTCTTC. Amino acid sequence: CASSLGGAINEQFF.

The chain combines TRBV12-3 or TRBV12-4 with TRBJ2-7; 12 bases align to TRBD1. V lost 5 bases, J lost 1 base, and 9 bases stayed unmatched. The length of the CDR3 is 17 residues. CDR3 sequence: CASSTPGQGAFSYEQYF. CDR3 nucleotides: TGTGCCAGCAGTACTCCGGGACAGGGGGCCTTTTCCTACGAGCAGTACTTC.

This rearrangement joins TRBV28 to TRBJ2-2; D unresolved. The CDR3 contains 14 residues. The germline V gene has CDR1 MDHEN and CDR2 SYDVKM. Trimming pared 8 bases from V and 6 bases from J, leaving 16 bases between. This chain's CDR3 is CASLDLKGPGELFF. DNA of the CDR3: TGTGCCAGCCTGGACCTAAAGGGCCCCGGGGAGCTGTTTTTT.

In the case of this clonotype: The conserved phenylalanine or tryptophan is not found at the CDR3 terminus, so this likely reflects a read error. This CDR3 reads CASTRMRGSTDTQYS. The CDR3, as DNA: TGTGCCAGCACGCGGATGCGGGGCAGCACAGATACGCAGTATTCT. The chain combines TRBV12-3 or TRBV12-4 with TRBJ2-3; possibly TRBD2 for D (6 bases). The CDR3 covers 15 residues. V was clipped by 7 bases and J by 0 bases, with 14 bases between them.

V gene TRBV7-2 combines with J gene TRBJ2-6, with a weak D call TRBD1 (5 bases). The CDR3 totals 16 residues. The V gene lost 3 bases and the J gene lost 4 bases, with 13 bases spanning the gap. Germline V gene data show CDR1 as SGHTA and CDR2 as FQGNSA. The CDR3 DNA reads TGTGCCAGCAGCTTTCAGGGAACGGCCGGGGCCAACGTCCTGACTTTC. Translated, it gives CASSFQGTAGANVLTF.

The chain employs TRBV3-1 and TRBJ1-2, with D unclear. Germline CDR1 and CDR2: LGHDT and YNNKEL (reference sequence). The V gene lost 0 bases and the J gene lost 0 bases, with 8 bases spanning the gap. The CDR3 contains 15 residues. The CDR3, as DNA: TGTGCCAGCAGCCAAGACTCCTACTCTAACTATGGCTACACCTTC. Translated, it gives CASSQDSYSNYGYTF.

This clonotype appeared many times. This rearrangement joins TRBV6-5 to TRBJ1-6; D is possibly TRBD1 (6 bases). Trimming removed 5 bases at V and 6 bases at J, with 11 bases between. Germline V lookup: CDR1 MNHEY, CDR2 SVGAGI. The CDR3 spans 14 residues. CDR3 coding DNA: TGTGCCAGCAGTAGGGCACAGGGTAATTCACCCCTCCACTTT. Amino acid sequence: CASSRAQGNSPLHF.

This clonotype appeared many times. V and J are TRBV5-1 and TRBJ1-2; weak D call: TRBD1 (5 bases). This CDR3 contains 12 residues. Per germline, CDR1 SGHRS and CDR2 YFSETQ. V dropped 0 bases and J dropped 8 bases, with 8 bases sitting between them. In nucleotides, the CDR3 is TGCGCCAGCAGCTTGGAAGGGGTCGGCTACACCTTC. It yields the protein CASSLEGVGYTF.

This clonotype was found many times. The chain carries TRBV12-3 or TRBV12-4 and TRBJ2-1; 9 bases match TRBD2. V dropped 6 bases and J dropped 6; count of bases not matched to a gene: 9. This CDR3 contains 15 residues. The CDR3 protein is CASSPPGLASNEQFF. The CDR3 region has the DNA TGTGCCAGCAGCCCACCGGGACTAGCAAGCAATGAGCAGTTCTTC.

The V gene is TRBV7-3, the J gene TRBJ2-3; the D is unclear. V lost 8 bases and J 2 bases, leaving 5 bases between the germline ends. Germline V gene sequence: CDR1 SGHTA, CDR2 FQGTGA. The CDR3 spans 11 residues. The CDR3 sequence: CASGDTDTQYF. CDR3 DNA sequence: TGTGCCAGCGGAGACACAGATACGCAGTATTTT.

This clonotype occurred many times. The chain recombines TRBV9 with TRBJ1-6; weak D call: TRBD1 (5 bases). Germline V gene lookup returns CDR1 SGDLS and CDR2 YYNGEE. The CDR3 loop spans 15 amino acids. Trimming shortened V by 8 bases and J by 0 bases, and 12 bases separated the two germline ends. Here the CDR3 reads CASGGGSSYNSPLHF. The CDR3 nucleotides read TGTGCCAGTGGCGGGGGGAGCTCCTATAATTCACCCCTCCACTTT.

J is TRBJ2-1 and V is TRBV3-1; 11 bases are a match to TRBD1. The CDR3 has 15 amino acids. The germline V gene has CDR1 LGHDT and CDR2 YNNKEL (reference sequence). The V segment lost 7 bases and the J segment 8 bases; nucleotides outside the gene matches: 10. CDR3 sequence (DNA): TGTGCCAGCAACCGTGCCGGGACAGGGGGGCATGAGCAGTTCTTC. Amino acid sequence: CASNRAGTGGHEQFF.

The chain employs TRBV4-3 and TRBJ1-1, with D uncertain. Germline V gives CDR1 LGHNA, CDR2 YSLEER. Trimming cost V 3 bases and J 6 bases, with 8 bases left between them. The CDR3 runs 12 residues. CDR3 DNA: TGCGCCAGCAGCCATTCGGGCGCTGAAGCTTTCTTT. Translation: CASSHSGAEAFF.

The CDR3 DNA reads as TGCGCCAGCAGCGTACAGGGGGGGCGAAACTCTGGAAACACCATATATTTT. This sequence encodes CASSVQGGRNSGNTIYF. The chain is built from TRBV5-1 and TRBJ1-3; TRBD1 aligns across 8 bases. The germline CDR1 and CDR2 sequences are SGHRS and YFSETQ. The CDR3 has 17 residues. The junction had 9 bases not matched to a gene; V was cut back by 4 bases and J by 0 bases.

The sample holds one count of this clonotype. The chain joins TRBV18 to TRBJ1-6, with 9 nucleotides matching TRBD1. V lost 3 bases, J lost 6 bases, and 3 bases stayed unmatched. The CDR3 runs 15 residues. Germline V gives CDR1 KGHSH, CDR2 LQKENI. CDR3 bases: TGTGCCAGCTCACCGGGACAGGGTAGTAATTCACCCCTCCACTTT. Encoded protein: CASSPGQGSNSPLHF.

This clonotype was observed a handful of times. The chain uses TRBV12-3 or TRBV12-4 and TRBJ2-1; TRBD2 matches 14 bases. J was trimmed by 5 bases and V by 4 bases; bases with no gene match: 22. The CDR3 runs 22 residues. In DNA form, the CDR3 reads TGTGCCAGCAGTTCGGACAGGAGGGGACTAGCGGGAGTCTCGGTTGCGGACAATGAGCAGTTCTTC. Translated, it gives CASSSDRRGLAGVSVADNEQFF.

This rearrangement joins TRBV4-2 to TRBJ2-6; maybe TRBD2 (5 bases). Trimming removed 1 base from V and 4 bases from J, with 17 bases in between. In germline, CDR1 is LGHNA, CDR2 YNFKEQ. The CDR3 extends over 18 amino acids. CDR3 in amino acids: CASSQVDSSTDGANVLTF. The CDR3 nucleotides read TGTGCCAGCAGCCAAGTGGACTCCTCGACGGACGGGGCCAACGTCCTGACTTTC.

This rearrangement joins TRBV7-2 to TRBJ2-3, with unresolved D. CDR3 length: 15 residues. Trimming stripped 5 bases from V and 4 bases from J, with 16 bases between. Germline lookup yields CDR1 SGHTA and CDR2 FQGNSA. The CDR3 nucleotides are TGTGCCAGCAGCCTCGCCCCCGGACCCGCAGATACGCAGTATTTT. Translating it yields CASSLAPGPADTQYF.

CDR3 DNA sequence: TGTGCCAGCTCACCACCCGGTCGGCAGGGATTTAGCGAGCAGTACTTC. Encoded protein: CASSPPGRQGFSEQYF. The chain combines TRBV18 with TRBJ2-7, with TRBD1 as a possible D gene (5 bases). V lost 0 bases and J lost 6, with 18 bases in between. CDR3 length: 16 residues. Germline values: CDR1 KGHSH, CDR2 LQKENI.

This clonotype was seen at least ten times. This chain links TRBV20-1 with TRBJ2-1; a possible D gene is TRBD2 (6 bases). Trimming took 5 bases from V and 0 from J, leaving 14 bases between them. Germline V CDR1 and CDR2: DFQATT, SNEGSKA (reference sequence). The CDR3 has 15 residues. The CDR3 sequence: CSALTGESSYNEQFF. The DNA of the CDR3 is TGCAGTGCTTTGACGGGAGAGAGCTCCTACAATGAGCAGTTCTTC.

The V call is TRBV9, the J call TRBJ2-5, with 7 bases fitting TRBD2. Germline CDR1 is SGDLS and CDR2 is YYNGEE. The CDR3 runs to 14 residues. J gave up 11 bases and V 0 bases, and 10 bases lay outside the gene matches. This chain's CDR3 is CASSVVGGDYEQYF. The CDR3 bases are TGTGCCAGCAGCGTAGTGGGAGGGGACTATGAGCAGTACTTC.

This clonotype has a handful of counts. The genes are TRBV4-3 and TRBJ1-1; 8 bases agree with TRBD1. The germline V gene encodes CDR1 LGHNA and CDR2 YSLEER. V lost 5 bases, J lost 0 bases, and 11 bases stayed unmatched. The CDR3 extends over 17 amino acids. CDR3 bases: TGCGCCAGCAGCATGCAGGGGGCCGGGACAATGAACACTGAAGCTTTCTTT. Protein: CASSMQGAGTMNTEAFF.

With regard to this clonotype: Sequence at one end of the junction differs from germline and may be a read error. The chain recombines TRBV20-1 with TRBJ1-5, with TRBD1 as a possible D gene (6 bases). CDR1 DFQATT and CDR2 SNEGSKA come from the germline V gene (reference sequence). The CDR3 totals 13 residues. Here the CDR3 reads CSARVGGNRPQHF. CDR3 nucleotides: TGCAGTGCTAGAGTGGGGGGCAATCGGCCCCAGCATTTT.

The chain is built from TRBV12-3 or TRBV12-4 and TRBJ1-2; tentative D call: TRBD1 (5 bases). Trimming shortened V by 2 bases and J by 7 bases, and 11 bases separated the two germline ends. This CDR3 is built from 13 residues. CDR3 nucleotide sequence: TGTGCCAGCAGTTTAAGTCAGGGAGGTGGCTACACCTTC. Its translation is CASSLSQGGGYTF.

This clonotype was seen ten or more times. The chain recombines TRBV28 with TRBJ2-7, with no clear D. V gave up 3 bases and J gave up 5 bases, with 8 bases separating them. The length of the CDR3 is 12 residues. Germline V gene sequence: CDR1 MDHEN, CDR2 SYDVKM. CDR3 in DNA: TGTGCCAGCAGTTTCAGGACCAACGAGCAGTACTTC. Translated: CASSFRTNEQYF.